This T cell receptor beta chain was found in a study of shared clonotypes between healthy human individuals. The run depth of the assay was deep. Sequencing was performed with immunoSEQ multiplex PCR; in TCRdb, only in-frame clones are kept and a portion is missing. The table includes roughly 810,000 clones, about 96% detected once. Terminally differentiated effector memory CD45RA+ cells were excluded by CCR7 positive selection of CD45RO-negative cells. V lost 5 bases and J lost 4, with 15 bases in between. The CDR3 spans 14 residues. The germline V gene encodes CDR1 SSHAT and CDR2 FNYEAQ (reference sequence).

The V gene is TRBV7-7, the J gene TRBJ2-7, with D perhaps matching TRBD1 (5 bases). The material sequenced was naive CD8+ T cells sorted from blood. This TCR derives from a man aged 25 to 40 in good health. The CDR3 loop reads CASSPLDQGYEQYF. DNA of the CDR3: TGTGCCAGCAGCCCCCTGGATCAGGGATACGAGCAGTACTTC.